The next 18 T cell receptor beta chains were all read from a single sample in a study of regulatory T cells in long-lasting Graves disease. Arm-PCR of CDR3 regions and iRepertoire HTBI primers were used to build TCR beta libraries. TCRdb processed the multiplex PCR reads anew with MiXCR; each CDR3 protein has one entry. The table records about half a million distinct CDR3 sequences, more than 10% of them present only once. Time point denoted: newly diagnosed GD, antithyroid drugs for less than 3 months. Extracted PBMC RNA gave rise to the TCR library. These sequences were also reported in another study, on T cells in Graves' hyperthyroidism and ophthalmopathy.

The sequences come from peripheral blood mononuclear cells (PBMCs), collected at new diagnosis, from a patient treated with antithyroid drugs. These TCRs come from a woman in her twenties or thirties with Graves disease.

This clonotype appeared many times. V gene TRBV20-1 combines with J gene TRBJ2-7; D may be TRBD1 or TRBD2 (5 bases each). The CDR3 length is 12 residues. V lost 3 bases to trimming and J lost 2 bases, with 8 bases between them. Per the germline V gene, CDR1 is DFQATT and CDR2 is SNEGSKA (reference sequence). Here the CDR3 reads CSARRDPYEQYF. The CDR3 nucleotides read TGCAGTGCTAGGAGGGACCCCTACGAGCAGTACTTC.

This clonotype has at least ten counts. Here the CDR3 DNA reads TGTGCCAGCAGCCTCCGGGACAGTATTTTGTACGAGCAGTACTTC. This sequence encodes CASSLRDSILYEQYF. The gene calls are TRBV2 and TRBJ2-7, with TRBD1 matching over 7 bases. The CDR3 sequence is 15 residues long. The V gene's germline CDR1 is SNHLY and CDR2 FYNNEI. V dropped 6 bases and J dropped 4; count of bases not matched to a gene: 12. Supplemented by reference TRBV2 and TRBJ2-7, the full variable domain reads EPEVTQTPSHQVTQMGQEVILRCVPISNHLYFYWYRQILGQKVEFLVSFYNNEISEKSEIFDDQFSVERPDGSNFTLKIRSTKLEDSAMYFCASSLRDSILYEQYFGPGTRLTVT.

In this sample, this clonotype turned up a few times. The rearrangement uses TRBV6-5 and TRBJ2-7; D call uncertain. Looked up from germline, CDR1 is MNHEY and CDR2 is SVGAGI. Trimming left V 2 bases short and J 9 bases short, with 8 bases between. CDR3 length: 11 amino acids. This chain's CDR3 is CASSYGSTQYF. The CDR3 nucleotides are TGTGCCAGCAGTTACGGGTCGACGCAGTACTTC.

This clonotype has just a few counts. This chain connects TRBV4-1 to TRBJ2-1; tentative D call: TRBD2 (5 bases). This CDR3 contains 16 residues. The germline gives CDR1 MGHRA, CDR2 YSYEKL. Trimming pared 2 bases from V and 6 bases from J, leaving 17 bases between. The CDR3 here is CASSQNFRDLRNEQFF. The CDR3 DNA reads TGCGCCAGCAGCCAAAATTTCCGGGATCTTCGCAATGAGCAGTTCTTC.

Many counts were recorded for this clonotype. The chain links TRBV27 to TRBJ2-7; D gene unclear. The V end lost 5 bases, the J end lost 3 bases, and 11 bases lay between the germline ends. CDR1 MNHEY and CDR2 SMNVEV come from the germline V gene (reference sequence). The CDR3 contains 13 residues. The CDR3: CASSLTLYYEQYF. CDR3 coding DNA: TGTGCCAGCAGTCTTACCCTTTACTACGAGCAGTACTTC.

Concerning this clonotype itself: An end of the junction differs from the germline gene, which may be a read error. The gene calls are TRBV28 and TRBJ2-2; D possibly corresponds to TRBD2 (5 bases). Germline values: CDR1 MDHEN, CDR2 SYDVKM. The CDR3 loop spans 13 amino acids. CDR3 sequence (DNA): TGTGCCAGCAGTTTTAGGAACACCGGGGAGCTGCTTTTT. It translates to CASSFRNTGELLF.

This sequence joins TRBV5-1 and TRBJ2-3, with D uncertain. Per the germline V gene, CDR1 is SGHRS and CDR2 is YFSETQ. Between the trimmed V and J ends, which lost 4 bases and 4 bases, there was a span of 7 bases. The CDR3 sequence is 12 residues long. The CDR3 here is CASSIEADTQYF. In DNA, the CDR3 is TGCGCCAGCAGCATAGAGGCAGATACGCAGTATTTT.

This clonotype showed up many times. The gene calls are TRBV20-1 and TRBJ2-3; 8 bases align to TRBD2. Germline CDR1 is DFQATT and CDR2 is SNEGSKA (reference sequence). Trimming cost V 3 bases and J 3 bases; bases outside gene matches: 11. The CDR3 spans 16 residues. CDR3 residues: CSASPPFGTRTDTQYF. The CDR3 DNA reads TGCAGTGCTAGTCCGCCGTTCGGGACTAGGACAGATACGCAGTATTTT.

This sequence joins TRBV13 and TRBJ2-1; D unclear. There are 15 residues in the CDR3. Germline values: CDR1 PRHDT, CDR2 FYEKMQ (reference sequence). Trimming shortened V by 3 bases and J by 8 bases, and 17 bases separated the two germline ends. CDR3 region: CASSLGFQLGHEQFF. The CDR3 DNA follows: TGTGCCAGCAGCTTGGGATTCCAGCTAGGCCATGAGCAGTTCTTC.

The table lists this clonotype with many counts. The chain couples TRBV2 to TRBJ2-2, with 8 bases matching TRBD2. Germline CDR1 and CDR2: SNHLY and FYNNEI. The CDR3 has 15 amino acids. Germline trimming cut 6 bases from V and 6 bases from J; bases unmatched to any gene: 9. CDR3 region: CASRTGGGIAGELFF. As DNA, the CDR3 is TGTGCCAGCAGGACCGGGGGGGGGATAGCCGGGGAGCTGTTTTTT.

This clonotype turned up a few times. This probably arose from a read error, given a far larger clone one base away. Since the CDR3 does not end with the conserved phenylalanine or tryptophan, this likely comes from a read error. CDR3 nucleotides: TGTGCCAGCAGTGAAGCGCCCGGACTAGCGCGGCGGGAGACCCAGTACCTC. This codes for CASSEAPGLARRETQYL. The chain joins TRBV2 to TRBJ2-1; 9 bases fit TRBD2. The better agreement between TRBJ2-5 and the DNA end casts doubt on the J call. Germline V lookup: CDR1 SNHLY, CDR2 FYNNEI. The length of the CDR3 is 17 residues.

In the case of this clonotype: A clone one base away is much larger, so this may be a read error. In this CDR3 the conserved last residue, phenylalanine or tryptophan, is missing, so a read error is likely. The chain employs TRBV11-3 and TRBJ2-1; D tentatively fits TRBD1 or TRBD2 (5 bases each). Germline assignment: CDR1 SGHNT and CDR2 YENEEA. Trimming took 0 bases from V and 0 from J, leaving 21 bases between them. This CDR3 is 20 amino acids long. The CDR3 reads CASSLDFVYGAPSSYNEQFL. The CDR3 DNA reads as TGTGCCAGCAGCTTAGATTTTGTATACGGGGCCCCGAGCTCCTACAATGAGCAGTTCCTC.

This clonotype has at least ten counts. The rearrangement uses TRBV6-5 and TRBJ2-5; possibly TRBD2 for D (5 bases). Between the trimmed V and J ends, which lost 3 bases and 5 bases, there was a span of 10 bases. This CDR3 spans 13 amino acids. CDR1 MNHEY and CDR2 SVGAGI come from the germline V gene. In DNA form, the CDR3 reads TGTGCCAGCAGTTATTCCGGGATCGAGACCCAGTACTTC. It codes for CASSYSGIETQYF.

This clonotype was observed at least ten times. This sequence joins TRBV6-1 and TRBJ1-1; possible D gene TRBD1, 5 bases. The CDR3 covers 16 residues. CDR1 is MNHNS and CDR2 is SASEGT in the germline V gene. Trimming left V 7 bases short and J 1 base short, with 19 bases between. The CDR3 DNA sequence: TGTGCCAGCACCCAATCGGACGGGGGATGGAACACTGAAGCTTTCTTT. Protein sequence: CASTQSDGGWNTEAFF.

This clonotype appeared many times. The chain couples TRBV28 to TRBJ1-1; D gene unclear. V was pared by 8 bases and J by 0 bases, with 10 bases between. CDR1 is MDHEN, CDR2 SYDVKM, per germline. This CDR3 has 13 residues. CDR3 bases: TGTGCCAGCGGGCGTCGGATGAACACTGAAGCTTTCTTT. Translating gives CASGRRMNTEAFF.

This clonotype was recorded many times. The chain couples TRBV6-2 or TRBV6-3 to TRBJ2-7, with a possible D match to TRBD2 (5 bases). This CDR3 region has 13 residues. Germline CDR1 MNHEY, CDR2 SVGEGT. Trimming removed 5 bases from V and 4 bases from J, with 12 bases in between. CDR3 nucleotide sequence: TGTGCCAGCAGTGAATCGGCGGGTTACGAGCAGTACTTC. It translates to CASSESAGYEQYF.

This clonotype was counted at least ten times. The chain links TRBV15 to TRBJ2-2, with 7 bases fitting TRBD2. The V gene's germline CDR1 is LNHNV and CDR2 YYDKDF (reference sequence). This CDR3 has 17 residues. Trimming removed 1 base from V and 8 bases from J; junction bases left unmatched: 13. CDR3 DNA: TGTGCCACCAGCAGAGGGGCCTCGGGAGGTCCACGGGGGGAGCTGTTTTTT. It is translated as CATSRGASGGPRGELFF.

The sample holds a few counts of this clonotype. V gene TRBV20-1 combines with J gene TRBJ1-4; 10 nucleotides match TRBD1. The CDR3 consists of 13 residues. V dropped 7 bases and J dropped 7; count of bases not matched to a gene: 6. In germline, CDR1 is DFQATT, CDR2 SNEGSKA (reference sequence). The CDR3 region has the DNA TGCAGTGTCTTTGGACAGGGGGTTGAAAAACTGTTTTTT. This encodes CSVFGQGVEKLFF.